Following are 15 T cell receptor beta chains from one sample sequenced in a study of identical twins. TCRdb called the 5' RACE reads again in MiXCR, with one record for every CDR3 protein. The sample shows 500,000 or so distinct CDR3 sequences, roughly 13% of them seen only once. These data were likewise used in another study, on yellow fever vaccine responses in identical twins.

The specimen was CD4+ T cells sorted from blood. These receptors were taken from a woman younger than 35 in good health.

This clonotype was observed a few times. This rearrangement joins TRBV3-1 to TRBJ1-1; unclear D gene. The CDR3 loop spans 12 amino acids. The ends were cut back, 5 bases at V and 2 bases at J, with 6 bases in the middle. CDR1 is LGHDT, CDR2 YNNKEL, per germline (reference sequence). The CDR3 DNA reads as TGTGCCAGCAGCGACGCCAACACTGAAGCTTTCTTT. This codes for CASSDANTEAFF.

Only a few counts were recorded for this clonotype. The chain carries TRBV19 and TRBJ2-7; a possible D gene is TRBD1 (5 bases). Trimming left V 6 bases short and J 0 bases short, with 12 bases between. The CDR3 spans 14 residues. Germline V gene lookup returns CDR1 LNHDA and CDR2 SQIVND (reference sequence). The CDR3, as DNA: TGTGCCAGTAGCGCTACGGACAACTCCTACGAGCAGTACTTC. Its protein is CASSATDNSYEQYF. The full variable domain, in which reference TRBV19 and TRBJ2-7 provide the parts outside the CDR3, is DGGITQSPKYLFRKEGQNVTLSCEQNLNHDAMYWYRQDPGQGLRLIYYSQIVNDFQKGDIAEGYSVSREKKESFPLTVTSAQKNPTAFYLCASSATDNSYEQYFGPGTRLTVT.

In its sample, this clonotype was seen a few times. This sequence joins TRBV6-2 or TRBV6-3 and TRBJ2-7; D possibly corresponds to TRBD1 (5 bases). Trimming left V 6 bases short and J 0 bases short, with 12 bases between. This CDR3 region has 14 residues. Germline CDR1 is MNHEY and CDR2 is SVGEGT. This chain's CDR3 is CASRQDNLSYEQYF. In nucleotides, the CDR3 is TGTGCCAGCAGGCAGGACAACCTCTCCTACGAGCAGTACTTC.

This clonotype showed up just a few times. The V and J genes are TRBV10-3 and TRBJ2-7; D tentatively fits TRBD1 or TRBD2 (6 bases each). CDR1 and CDR2 (germline): ENHRY, SYGVKD. The CDR3 spans 13 residues. The V and J ends lost 6 bases and 4 bases respectively, with 13 bases between them. CDR3 sequence (DNA): TGTGCCATCAGGGGGGGACACCAATACGAGCAGTACTTC. Its protein product is CAIRGGHQYEQYF.

V gene TRBV4-1 combines with J gene TRBJ1-2; a possible D gene is TRBD1 (5 bases). The CDR3 has 13 amino acids. Germline V gene data show CDR1 as MGHRA and CDR2 as YSYEKL. V was trimmed by 10 bases and J by 8 bases, leaving 20 bases between them. CDR3 loop: CATGLTGVGGYTF. CDR3 nucleotides: TGCGCCACGGGCCTTACGGGGGTTGGAGGCTACACCTTC.

The V gene is TRBV5-4, the J gene TRBJ2-5, with 11 bases lining up with TRBD2. The germline gives CDR1 SGHNT, CDR2 YYREEE (reference sequence). CDR3 length: 18 amino acids. J lost 5 bases, V lost 3 bases, and 15 bases had no gene match. As DNA, the CDR3 is TGTGCCAGCAGCTGGGCCGTTACCGGACTAGCGGGCGGGGAGACCCAGTACTTC. It yields the protein CASSWAVTGLAGGETQYF. Filled out from reference TRBV5-4 and TRBJ2-5, the complete variable domain reads ETGVTQSPTHLIKTRGQQVTLRCSSQSGHNTVSWYQQALGQGPQFIFQYYREEENGRGNFPPRFSGLQFPNYSSELNVNALELDDSALYLCASSWAVTGLAGGETQYFGPGTRLLVL.

This clonotype occurred a few times. The chain couples TRBV15 to TRBJ1-2; possibly TRBD1 for D (5 bases). Trimming removed 2 bases at V and 8 bases at J, with 21 bases between. In germline, CDR1 is LNHNV, CDR2 YYDKDF (reference sequence). CDR3 size: 16 residues. The CDR3 loop is CATSRFSGTVSFGYTF. For the CDR3, the DNA is TGTGCCACCAGCAGATTTTCAGGGACTGTATCCTTCGGCTACACCTTC.

Concerning this clonotype: Since no conserved phenylalanine or tryptophan closes the CDR3, a read error is the likely cause. The DNA is omitted, as the CDR3 cannot be located on it reliably, and the CDR3 follows TCRdb's listing. The rearrangement uses TRBV6-2 or TRBV6-3 and TRBJ2-7; the listed D gene, TRBD1, was not tested against the DNA. Inclusive of both ends, the CDR3 amounts to 11 amino acids. From germline, CDR1 is MNHEY and CDR2 SVGEGT. The CDR3 reads CASSYQGAGKI.

This clonotype was seen repeatedly, ten times or more. The chain employs TRBV10-3 and TRBJ2-3; D may be TRBD1 (6 bases). V was trimmed by 4 bases and J by 2 bases, leaving 10 bases between them. The length of the CDR3 is 14 residues. Per germline, CDR1 ENHRY and CDR2 SYGVKD. This chain's CDR3 is CAISVDSSTDTQYF. The CDR3 nucleotides are TGTGCCATCAGTGTGGACAGTTCCACAGATACGCAGTATTTT.

This clonotype was seen only a few times. The chain combines TRBV5-6 with TRBJ2-7, with 11 bases identical to TRBD2. Germline V gene sequence: CDR1 SGHDT, CDR2 YYEEEE. Germline trimming cut 3 bases from V and 2 bases from J; bases unmatched to any gene: 4. The CDR3 loop spans 15 amino acids. The CDR3 here is CASSYGTSGPYEQYF. In DNA form, the CDR3 reads TGTGCCAGCAGCTATGGGACTAGCGGACCCTACGAGCAGTACTTC.

This clonotype was counted many times. This chain joins TRBV7-2 and TRBJ2-3, with unresolved D. CDR1 is SGHTA, CDR2 FQGNSA, per germline. The CDR3 totals 12 residues. V was pared by 1 base and J by 15 bases, with 14 bases between. The DNA of the CDR3 is TGTGCCAGCAGCTTAGACATCGGAGAACGATATTTT. Its translation: CASSLDIGERYF.

The V call is TRBV3-1, the J call TRBJ2-1; no firm D call. The CDR3 is 13 residues long. V shed 4 bases and J shed 10 bases, with 14 bases lying between them. Germline values: CDR1 LGHDT, CDR2 YNNKEL (reference sequence). Written as DNA, the CDR3 is TGTGCCAGCAGCCGATCCGGATCACGCGAGCAGTTCTTC. As protein: CASSRSGSREQFF.

In its sample, this clonotype was seen a few times. The chain links TRBV6-1 to TRBJ2-1; D remains ambiguous. The CDR3 has 15 amino acids. From germline, CDR1 is MNHNS and CDR2 SASEGT. With 6 bases removed from V and 0 bases from J, the gap between germline ends came to 12 bases. The CDR3 protein is CASSPAATSYNEQFF. The DNA of the CDR3 is TGTGCCAGCAGCCCCGCGGCGACCTCCTACAATGAGCAGTTCTTC.

The chain has TRBV20-1 and TRBJ2-7; D gene unclear. This CDR3 is 15 amino acids long. Germline lookup yields CDR1 DFQATT and CDR2 SNEGSKA (reference sequence). Deletions cut 1 base from V and 3 bases from J, with 16 bases between. CDR3 loop: CSARASGRGGYEQYF. CDR3 coding DNA: TGCAGTGCTAGAGCCTCCGGACGTGGTGGCTACGAGCAGTACTTC.

This chain joins TRBV18 and TRBJ1-1; a weak D match, TRBD1 (5 bases). V lost 2 bases and J 2 bases, leaving 12 bases between the germline ends. The CDR3 extends over 15 amino acids. The germline V gene encodes CDR1 KGHSH and CDR2 LQKENI. As DNA, the CDR3 is TGTGCCAGCTCACCATCAGAAACAGGCAACACTGAAGCTTTCTTT. Protein: CASSPSETGNTEAFF.